The clone carrying this TCR beta chain was counted many times. It was RNA transcripts that yielded the amplified TCR beta CDR3 regions. Using the HTBI primer set, a first-round RT-PCR was run on the TCR CDR3. TCRdb reprocessed the multiplex PCR reads via MiXCR and lists one record per CDR3 protein. The data show tens of thousands of distinct CDR3 sequences, around half seen once. The CDR3 is 14 residues long. CDR1 and CDR2 from the germline V gene are SGDLS and YYNGEE. The junction had 3 bases not matched to a gene; V was cut back by 4 bases and J by 4 bases. The data were taken from a study of T cells in Graves' hyperthyroidism and ophthalmopathy. Study information: Blood was drawn when the patient was first diagnosed and still untreated.

The clonotype comes from a woman aged 45-65 years with Graves' hyperthyroidism that later progressed to Graves' ophthalmopathy. The sample comprised blood. The chain is built from TRBV9 and TRBJ2-7, with TRBD2 matching 12 bases. CDR3 sequence: CASSRTSGKYEQYF. In DNA, the CDR3 is TGTGCCAGCAGCCGGACTAGCGGGAAGTACGAGCAGTACTTC.